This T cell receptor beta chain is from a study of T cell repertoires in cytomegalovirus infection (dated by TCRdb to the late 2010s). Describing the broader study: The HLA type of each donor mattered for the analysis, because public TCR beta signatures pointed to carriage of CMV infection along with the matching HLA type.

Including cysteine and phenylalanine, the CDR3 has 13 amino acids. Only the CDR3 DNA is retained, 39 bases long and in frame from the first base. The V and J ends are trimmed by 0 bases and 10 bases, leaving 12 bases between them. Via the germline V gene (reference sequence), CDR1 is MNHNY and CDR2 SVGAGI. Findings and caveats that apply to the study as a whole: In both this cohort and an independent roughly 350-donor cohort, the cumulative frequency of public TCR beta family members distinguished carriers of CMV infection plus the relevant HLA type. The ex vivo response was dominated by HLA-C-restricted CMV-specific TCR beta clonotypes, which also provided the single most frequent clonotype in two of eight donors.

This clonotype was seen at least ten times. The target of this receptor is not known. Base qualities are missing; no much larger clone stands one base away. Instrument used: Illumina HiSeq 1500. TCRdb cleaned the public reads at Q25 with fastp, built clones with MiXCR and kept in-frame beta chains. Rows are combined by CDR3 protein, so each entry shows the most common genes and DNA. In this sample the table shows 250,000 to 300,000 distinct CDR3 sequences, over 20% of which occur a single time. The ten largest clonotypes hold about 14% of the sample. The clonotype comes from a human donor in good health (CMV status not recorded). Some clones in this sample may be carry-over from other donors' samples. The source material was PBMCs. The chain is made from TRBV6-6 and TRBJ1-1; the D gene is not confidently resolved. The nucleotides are TGTGCCAGCAGTTACTCGAGGGCAGGTCGAGCTTTCTTT. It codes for CASSYSRAGRAFF.